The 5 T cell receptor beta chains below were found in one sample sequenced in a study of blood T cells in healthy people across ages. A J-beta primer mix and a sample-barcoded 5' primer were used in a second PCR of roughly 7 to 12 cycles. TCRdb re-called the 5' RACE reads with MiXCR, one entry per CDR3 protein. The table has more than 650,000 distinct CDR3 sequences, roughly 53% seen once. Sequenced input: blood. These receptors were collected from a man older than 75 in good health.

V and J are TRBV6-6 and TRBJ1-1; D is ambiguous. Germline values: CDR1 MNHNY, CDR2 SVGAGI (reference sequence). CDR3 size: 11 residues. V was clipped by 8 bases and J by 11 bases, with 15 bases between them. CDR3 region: CASRNVREAFF. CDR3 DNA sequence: TGTGCCAGCCGTAATGTTCGGGAGGCTTTCTTT.

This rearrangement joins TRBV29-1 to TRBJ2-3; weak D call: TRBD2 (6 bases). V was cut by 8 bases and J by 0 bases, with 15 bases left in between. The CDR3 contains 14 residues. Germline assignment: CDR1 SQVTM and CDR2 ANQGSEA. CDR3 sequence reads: CSLNPGVSTDTQYF. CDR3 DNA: TGCAGCCTCAACCCGGGAGTCAGCACAGATACGCAGTATTTT.

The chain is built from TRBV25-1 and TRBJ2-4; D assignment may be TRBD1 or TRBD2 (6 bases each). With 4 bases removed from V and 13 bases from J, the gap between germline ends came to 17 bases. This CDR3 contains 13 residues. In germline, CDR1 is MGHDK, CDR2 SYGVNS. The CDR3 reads CASSGGDIYKQYF. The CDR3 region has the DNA TGTGCCAGCAGTGGGGGGGACATTTACAAGCAGTACTTC.

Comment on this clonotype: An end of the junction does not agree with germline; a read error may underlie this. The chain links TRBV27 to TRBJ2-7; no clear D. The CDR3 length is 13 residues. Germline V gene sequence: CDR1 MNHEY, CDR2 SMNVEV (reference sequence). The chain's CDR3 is CASSRGPVYGQYF. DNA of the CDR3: TGTGCCAGCAGTAGAGGACCAGTCTACGGGCAGTACTTC.

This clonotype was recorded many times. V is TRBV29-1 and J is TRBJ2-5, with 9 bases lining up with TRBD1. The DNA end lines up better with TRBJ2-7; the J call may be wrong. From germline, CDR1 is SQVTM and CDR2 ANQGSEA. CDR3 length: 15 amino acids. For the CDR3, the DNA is TGCAGCGTTCGGGGTGGGGACAGGGATAACCACGAGCAGTACTTC. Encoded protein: CSVRGGDRDNHEQYF.